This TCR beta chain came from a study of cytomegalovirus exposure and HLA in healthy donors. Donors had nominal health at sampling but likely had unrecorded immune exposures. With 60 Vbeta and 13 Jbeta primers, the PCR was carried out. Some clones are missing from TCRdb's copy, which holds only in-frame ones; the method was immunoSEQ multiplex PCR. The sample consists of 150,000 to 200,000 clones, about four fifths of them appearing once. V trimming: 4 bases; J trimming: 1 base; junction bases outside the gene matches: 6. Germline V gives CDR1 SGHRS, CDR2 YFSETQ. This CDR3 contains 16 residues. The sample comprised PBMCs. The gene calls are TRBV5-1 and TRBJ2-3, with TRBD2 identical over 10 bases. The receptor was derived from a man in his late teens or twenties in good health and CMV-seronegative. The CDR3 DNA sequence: TGCGCCAGCAGCCCCAGGACTAGCGGCCGCACAGATACGCAGTATTTT. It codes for CASSPRTSGRTDTQYF. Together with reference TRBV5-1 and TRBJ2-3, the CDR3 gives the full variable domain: KAGVTQTPRYLIKTRGQQVTLSCSPISGHRSVSWYQQTPGQGLQFLFEYFSETQRNKGNFPGRFSGRQFSNSRSEMNVSTLELGDSALYLCASSPRTSGRTDTQYFGPGTRLTVL.